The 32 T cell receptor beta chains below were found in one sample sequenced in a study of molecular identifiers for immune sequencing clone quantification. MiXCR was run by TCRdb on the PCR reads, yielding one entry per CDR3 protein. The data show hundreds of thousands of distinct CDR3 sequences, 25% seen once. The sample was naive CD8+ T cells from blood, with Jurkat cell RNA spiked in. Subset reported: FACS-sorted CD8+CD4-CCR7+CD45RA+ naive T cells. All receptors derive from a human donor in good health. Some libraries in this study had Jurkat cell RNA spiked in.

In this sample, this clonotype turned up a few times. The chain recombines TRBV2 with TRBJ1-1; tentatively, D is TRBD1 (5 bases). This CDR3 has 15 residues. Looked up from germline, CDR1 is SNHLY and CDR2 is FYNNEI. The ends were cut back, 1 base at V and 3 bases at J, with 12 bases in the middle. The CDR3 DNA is TGTGCCAGCAGTGAAGGACGCAGGGTAGACACTGAAGCTTTCTTT. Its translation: CASSEGRRVDTEAFF.

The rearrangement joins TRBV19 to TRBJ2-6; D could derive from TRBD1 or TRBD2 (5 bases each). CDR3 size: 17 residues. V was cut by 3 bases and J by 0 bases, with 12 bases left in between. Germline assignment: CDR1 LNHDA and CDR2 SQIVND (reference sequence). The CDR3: CASSIPAGTSGANVLTF. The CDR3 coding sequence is TGTGCCAGTAGTATCCCTGCTGGGACCTCTGGGGCCAACGTCCTGACTTTC.

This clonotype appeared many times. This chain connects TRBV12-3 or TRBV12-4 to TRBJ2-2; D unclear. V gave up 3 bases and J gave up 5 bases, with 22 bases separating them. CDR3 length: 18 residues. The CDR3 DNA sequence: TGTGCCAGCAGTTTCTCCCTGCCCTGGCGAGGTGGGACCGGGGAGCTGTTTTTT. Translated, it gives CASSFSLPWRGGTGELFF.

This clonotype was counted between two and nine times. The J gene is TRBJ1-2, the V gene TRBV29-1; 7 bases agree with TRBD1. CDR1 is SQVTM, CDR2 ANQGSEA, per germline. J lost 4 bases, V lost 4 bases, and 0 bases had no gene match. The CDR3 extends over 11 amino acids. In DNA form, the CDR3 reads TGCAGCGTTGGGACAGGCTATGGCTACACCTTC. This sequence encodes CSVGTGYGYTF.

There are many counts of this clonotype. The CDR3 loop is CASSVGPGFGNEQYF. In DNA form, the CDR3 reads TGTGCCAGCAGCGTAGGGCCTGGGTTCGGGAACGAGCAGTACTTC. The J gene is TRBJ2-7, the V gene TRBV9; D perhaps matches TRBD2 (5 bases). Trimming took off 0 bases at V and 5 bases at J, with 15 bases between the two ends. There are 15 residues in the CDR3. CDR1 is SGDLS and CDR2 is YYNGEE in the germline V gene.

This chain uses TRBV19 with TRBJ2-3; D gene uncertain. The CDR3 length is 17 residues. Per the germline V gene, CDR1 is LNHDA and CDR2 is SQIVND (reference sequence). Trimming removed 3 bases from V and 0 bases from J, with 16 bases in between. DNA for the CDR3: TGTGCCAGTAGTATGTCAGCTCAGCTCTTTAGCACAGATACGCAGTATTTT. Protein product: CASSMSAQLFSTDTQYF.

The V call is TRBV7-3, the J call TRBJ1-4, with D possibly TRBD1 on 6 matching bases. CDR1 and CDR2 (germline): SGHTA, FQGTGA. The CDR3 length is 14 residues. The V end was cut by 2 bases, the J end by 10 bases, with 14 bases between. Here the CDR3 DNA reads TGTGCCAGCAGCTTACAGGGGACTCCTGGAAAACTGTTTTTT. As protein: CASSLQGTPGKLFF.

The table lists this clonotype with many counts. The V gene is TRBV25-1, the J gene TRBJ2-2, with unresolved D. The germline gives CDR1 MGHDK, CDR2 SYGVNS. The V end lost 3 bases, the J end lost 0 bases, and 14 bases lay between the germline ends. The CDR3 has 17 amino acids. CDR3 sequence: CASSELRVAANTGELFF. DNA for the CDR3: TGTGCCAGCAGTGAGCTAAGGGTAGCCGCGAACACCGGGGAGCTGTTTTTT.

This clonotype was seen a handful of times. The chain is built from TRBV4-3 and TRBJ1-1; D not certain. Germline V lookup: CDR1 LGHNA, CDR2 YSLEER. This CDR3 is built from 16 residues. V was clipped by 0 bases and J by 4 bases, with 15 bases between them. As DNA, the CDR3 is TGCGCCAGCAGCCAAGATTGGGCTTCGGAGGGCACTGAAGCTTTCTTT. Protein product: CASSQDWASEGTEAFF.

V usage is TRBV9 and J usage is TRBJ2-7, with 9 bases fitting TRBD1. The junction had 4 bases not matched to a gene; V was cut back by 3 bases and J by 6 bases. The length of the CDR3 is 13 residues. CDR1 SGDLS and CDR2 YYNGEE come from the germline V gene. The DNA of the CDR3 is TGTGCCAGCAGCGGGGACAGGGTGGGCGAGCAGTACTTC. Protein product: CASSGDRVGEQYF.

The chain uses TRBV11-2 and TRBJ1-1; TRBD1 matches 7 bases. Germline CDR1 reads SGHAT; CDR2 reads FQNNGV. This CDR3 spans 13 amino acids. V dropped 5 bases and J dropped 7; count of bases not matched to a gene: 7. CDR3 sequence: CASSPGTADEAFF. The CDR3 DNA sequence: TGTGCCAGCAGCCCCGGGACAGCCGATGAAGCTTTCTTT. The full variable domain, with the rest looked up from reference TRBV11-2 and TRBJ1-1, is EAGVAQSPRYKIIEKRQSVAFWCNPISGHATLYWYQQILGQGPKLLIQFQNNGVVDDSQLPKDRFSAERLKGVDSTLKIQPAKLEDSAVYLCASSPGTADEAFFGQGTRLTVV.

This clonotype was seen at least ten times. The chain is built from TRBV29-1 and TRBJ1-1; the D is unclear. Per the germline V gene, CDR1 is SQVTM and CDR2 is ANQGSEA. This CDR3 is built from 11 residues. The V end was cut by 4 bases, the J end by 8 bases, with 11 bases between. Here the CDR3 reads CSVVRAPEAFF. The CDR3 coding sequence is TGCAGCGTTGTACGGGCCCCAGAAGCTTTCTTT.

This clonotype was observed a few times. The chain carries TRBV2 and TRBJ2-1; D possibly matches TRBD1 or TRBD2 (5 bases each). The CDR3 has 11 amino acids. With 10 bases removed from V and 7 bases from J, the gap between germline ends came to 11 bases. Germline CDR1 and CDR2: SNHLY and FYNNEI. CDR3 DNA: TGTGCCACCTCCTGGGGGAATGAGCAGTTCTTC. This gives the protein CATSWGNEQFF.

CDR3 protein: CASSYRKLNSYEQYF. CDR3 bases: TGTGCCAGCAGTTACCGGAAACTAAACTCCTACGAGCAGTACTTC. The chain carries TRBV6-1 and TRBJ2-7, with D hard to call. Germline values: CDR1 MNHNS, CDR2 SASEGT. There are 15 residues in the CDR3. V lost 5 bases and J 0 bases, leaving 14 bases between the germline ends.

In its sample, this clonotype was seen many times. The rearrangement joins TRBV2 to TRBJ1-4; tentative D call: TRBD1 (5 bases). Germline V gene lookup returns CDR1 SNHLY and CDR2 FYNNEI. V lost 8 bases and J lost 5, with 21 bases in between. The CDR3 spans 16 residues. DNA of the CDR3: TGTGCCAGCCGTCTCTGGGTAGACAGTCAAAATGAAAAACTGTTTTTT. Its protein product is CASRLWVDSQNEKLFF.

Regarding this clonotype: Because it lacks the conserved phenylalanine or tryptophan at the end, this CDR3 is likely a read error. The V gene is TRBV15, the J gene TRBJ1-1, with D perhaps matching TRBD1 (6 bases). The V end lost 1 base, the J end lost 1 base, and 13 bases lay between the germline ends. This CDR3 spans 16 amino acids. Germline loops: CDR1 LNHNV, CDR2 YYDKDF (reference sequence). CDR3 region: CATSRGEDRPNTEAFI. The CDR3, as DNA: TGTGCCACCAGCAGAGGCGAGGACAGACCGAACACTGAAGCTTTCATT.

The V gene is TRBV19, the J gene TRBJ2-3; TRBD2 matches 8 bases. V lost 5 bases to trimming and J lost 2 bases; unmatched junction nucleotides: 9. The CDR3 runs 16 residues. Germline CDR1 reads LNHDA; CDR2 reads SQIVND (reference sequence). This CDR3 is CASSGLSSGDTDTQYF. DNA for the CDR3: TGTGCCAGTAGTGGACTGAGTAGCGGGGACACAGATACGCAGTATTTT.

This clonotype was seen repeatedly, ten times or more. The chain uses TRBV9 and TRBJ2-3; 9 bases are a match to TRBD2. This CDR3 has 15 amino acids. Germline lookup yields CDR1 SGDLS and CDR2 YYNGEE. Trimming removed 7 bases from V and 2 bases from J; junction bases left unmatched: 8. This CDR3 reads CASAVAGAITDTQYF. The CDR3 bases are TGTGCCAGCGCAGTAGCGGGGGCGATCACAGATACGCAGTATTTT.

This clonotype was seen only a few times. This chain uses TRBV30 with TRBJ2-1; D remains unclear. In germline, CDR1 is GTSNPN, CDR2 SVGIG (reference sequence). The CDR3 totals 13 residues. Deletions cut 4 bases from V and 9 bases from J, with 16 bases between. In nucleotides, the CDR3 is TGTGCCTGGAATAGTGGGTTAATGGGTGAGCAGTTCTTC. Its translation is CAWNSGLMGEQFF. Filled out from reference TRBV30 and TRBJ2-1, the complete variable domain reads SQTIHQWPATLVQPVGSPLSLECTVEGTSNPNLYWYRQAAGRGLQLLFYSVGIGQISSEVPQNLSASRPQDRQFILSSKKLLLSDSGFYLCAWNSGLMGEQFFGPGTRLTVL.

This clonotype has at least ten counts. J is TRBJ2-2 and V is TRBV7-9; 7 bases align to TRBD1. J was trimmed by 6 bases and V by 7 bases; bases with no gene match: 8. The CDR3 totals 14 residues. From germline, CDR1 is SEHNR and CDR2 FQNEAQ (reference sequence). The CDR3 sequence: CASMRQGRPGELFF. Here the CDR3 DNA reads TGTGCCAGCATGCGACAGGGTCGGCCCGGGGAGCTGTTTTTT.

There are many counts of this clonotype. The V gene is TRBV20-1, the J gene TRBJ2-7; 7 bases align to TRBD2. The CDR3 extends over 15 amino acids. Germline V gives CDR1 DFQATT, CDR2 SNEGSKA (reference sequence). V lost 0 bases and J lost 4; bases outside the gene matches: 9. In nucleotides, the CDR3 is TGCAGTGCTAGAGACCCAGGACTAGATTTTTACGAGCAGTACTTC. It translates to CSARDPGLDFYEQYF.

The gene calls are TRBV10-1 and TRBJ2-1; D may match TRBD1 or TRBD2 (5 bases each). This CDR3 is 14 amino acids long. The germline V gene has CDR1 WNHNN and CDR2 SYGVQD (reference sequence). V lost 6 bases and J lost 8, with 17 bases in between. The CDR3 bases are TGCGCCAGCAGCCCAACGCACCGGGGCGATGAGCAGTTCTTC. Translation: CASSPTHRGDEQFF.

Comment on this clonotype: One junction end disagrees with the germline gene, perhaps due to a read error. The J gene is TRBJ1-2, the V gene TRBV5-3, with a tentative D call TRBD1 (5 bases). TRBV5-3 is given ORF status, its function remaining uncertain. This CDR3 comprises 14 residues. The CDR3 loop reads CASSLEGGGYGYTF. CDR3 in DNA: TGTGCCAGCAGCTTGGAGGGTGGGGGCTATGGCTACACCTTC.

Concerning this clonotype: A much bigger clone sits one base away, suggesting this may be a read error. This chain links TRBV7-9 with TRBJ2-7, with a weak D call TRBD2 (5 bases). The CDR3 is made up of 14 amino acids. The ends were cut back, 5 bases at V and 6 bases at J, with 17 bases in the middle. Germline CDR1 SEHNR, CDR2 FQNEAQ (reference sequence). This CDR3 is CASSNPEREGEQYF. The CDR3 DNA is TGTGCCAGCAGCAACCCCGAAAGAGAGGGCGAGCAGTACTTC.

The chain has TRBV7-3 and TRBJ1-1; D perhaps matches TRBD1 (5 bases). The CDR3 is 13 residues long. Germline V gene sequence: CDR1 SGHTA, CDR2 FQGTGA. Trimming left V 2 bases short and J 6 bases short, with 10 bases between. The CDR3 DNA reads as TGTGCCAGCAGCTTAGAGTGGGGGGCTGAAGCTTTCTTT. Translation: CASSLEWGAEAFF.

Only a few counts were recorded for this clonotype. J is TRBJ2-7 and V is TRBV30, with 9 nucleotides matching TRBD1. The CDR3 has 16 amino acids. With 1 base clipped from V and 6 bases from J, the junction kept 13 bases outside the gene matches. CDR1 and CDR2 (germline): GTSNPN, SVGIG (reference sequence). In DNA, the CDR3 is TGTGCCTGGAGTGGGGCATGGGACAGGGTTTTTCTCGAGCAGTACTTC. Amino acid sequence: CAWSGAWDRVFLEQYF.

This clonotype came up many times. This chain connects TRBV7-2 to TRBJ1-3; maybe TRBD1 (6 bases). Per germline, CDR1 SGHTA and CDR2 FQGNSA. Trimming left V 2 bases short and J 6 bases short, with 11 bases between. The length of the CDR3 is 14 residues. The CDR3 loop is CASSLIRGENTIYF. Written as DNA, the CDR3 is TGTGCCAGCAGCTTAATCAGGGGAGAAAACACCATATATTTT.

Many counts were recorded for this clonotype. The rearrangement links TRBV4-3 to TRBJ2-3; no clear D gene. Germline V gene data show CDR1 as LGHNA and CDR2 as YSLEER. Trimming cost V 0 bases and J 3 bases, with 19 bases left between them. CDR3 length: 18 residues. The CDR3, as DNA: TGCGCCAGCAGCCAAGATGGGGAAGATGGTGGGGATACAGATACGCAGTATTTT. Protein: CASSQDGEDGGDTDTQYF.

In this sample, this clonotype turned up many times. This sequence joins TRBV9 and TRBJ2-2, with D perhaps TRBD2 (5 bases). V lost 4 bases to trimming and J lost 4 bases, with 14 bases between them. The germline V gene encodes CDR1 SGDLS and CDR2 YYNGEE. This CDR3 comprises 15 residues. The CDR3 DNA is TGTGCCAGCAGCCCCGCTCACGGGATCACCGGGGAGCTGTTTTTT. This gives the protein CASSPAHGITGELFF. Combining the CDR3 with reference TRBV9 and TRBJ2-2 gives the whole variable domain DSGVTQTPKHLITATGQRVTLRCSPRSGDLSVYWYQQSLDQGLQFLIQYYNGEERAKGNILERFSAQQFPDLHSELNLSSLELGDSALYFCASSPAHGITGELFFGEGSRLTVL.

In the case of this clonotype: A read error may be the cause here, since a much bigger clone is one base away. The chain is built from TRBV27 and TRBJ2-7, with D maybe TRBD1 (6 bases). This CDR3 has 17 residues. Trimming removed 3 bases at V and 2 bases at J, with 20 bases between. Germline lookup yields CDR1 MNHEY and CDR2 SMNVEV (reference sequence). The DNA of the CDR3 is TGTGCCAGCAGTTTCCTCCGGTCACAGGGAAGGCCCTACGAGCAGTACTTC. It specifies CASSFLRSQGRPYEQYF.

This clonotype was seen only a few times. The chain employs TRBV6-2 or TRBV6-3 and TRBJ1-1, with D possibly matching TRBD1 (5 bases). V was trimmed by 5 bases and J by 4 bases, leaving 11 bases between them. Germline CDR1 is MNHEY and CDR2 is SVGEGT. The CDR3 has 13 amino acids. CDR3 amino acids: CASSAGGFTEAFF. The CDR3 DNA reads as TGTGCCAGCAGTGCGGGGGGTTTCACTGAAGCTTTCTTT.

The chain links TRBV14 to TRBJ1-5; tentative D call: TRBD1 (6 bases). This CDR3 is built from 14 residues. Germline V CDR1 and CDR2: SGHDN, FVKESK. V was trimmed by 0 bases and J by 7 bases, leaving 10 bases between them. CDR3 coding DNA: TGTGCCAGCAGCCAAGATTGGGGGGGCCAGCCCCAGCATTTT. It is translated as CASSQDWGGQPQHF.